This T cell receptor beta chain was identified in a study of blood T cell repertoires in COVID-19. For the study at large: The analysed material was cDNA or gDNA that came from T cells, B-cell-depleted T cells, or PBMCs.

Repertoires were generated with immunoSEQ multiplex PCR, while TCRdb's copy carries only in-frame clones and drops some. The sample comprises 160,000 or so clones, about four fifths of which are singletons, and 10% to 15% rests with the top ten. Trimming left V 6 bases short and J 4 bases short, with 12 bases between. The CDR3 covers 13 residues. Per the germline V gene, CDR1 is MNHEY and CDR2 is SMNVEV (reference sequence). V is TRBV27 and J is TRBJ1-2; D unclear. Sequenced input: peripheral blood. This clonotype was obtained from a man in his sixties or seventies who had recovered from COVID-19. The CDR3 DNA reads as TGTGCCAGCAGCTCCACAGCGGGCTATGGCTACACCTTC. Encoded protein: CASSSTAGYGYTF.